A single sample is the source of the 2 T cell receptor beta chains below, sequenced in a study of OX40 agonist ivuxolimab in advanced cancers. Receptor libraries were prepared by the immunoSEQ multiplex PCR assay. TCRdb took over this immuneACCESS table, retaining in-frame rearrangements with V and J assigned. Such tables are incomplete; in checked studies, under half of the missing clones stem from an unresolved V gene, and the remainder is unexplained. The sample data list tens of thousands of clones, and around 82% of these were observed just once. The biggest ten clones account for around 1% of the sample. The source was CD4+ or CD8+ T cells sorted from blood, collected in a trial of the OX40 agonist ivuxolimab. These receptors all stem from an adult with an advanced solid tumor such as melanoma, head and neck, liver or kidney cancer.

Here the CDR3 reads CASSINRGSGNTIYF. The CDR3 region has the DNA TGTGCCAGTAGTATCAACAGGGGATCCGGAAACACCATATATTTT. The chain carries TRBV19 and TRBJ1-3; 7 bases match TRBD1. Germline assignment: CDR1 LNHDA and CDR2 SQIVND (reference sequence). This CDR3 is 15 amino acids long. Unmatched junction bases numbered 6, after V lost 3 bases and J lost 4 bases.

Only one count was recorded for this clone. The genes are TRBV5-1 and TRBJ2-5; 8 nucleotides align to TRBD1. Germline V gene lookup returns CDR1 SGHRS and CDR2 YFSETQ. CDR3 length equals 13 residues. Trimming at V came to 5 bases and at J to 5 bases, leaving 5 bases not matched to a gene. The CDR3 spells CASRTGDRETQYF. CDR3 nucleotides: TGCGCCAGCAGGACAGGGGACCGGGAGACCCAGTACTTC.